The clone carrying this T cell receptor (beta chain) was seen only once. Antigen: not known. In germline, CDR1 is SGHNT, CDR2 YYREEE (reference sequence). This CDR3 comprises 15 residues. V lost 4 bases and J lost 8; bases outside the gene matches: 10. This sample stems from a study of cytomegalovirus exposure and HLA in healthy donors. General study points: A prior analysis recorded that most TCR beta V segments were productive about 90% or about 30% of the time. The authors reported that TCR beta sequences could predict HLA-A and HLA-B alleles. These predictions were accurate for most subjects in the first cohort.

Use of 60 Vbeta and 13 Jbeta primers characterized the PCR. The repertoire was sequenced with immunoSEQ multiplex PCR; TCRdb's copy has only in-frame clones and lacks some. The sample lists 150,000 or so clones; just under 80% were seen once. The clonotype comes from a woman in her fifties or sixties in good health and CMV-seropositive. The sample taken for sequencing was PBMCs. The chain recombines TRBV5-4 with TRBJ2-1, with 9 bases lining up with TRBD1. CDR3 region: CASSPGTGIFYEQFF. The CDR3 region has the DNA TGTGCCAGCAGCCCCGGGACAGGGATTTTCTATGAGCAGTTCTTC.